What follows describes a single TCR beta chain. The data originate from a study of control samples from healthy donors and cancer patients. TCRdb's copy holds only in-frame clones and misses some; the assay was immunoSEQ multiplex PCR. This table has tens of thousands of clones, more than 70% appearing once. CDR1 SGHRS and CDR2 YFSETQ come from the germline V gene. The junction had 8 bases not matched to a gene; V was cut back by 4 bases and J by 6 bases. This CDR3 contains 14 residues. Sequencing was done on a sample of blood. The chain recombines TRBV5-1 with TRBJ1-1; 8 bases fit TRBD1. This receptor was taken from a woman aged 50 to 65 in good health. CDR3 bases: TGCGCCAGCAGCCGAAGGACAGGGAGGGCTGAAGCTTTCTTT. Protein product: CASSRRTGRAEAFF.